This T cell receptor beta chain came from a study of T cells in Graves' hyperthyroidism and ophthalmopathy. Across the whole study: Before treatment of any kind, peripheral blood was taken at initial diagnosis.

Worth noting for this clonotype: Its antigen is unknown.

Germline values: CDR1 SEHNR, CDR2 FQNEAQ (reference sequence). This CDR3 spans 13 amino acids. Trimming removed 4 bases from V and 10 bases from J, with 16 bases in between. It was RNA transcripts that yielded the amplified TCR beta CDR3 regions. Primed by the HTBI set, a first-round RT-PCR was run on the TCR CDR3. MiXCR, run by TCRdb on the multiplex PCR reads, gives a single entry per CDR3 protein. The profile shows about 500,000 distinct CDR3 sequences, 16% of them singletons. Overall study findings and caveats: Ophthalmopathy was identified by the model a median approximately six months ahead of onset.

Diagnosis relied on clinical symptoms, serum thyroxine and TRAb, thyroid ultrasound and orbital computed tomography. Material for sequencing was blood. The TCR sequence derives from a woman between 25 and 40 years old with Graves' ophthalmopathy. The chain links TRBV7-9 to TRBJ1-1, with D possibly TRBD1 on 5 matching bases. CDR3 sequence (DNA): TGTGCCAGCAGCTCCACAGGCCCCGGTGGAGCTTTCTTT. It encodes CASSSTGPGGAFF. Filled out from reference TRBV7-9 and TRBJ1-1, the complete variable domain reads DTGVSQNPRHKITKRGQNVTFRCDPISEHNRLYWYRQTLGQGPEFLTYFQNEAQLEKSRLLSDRFSAERPKGSFSTLEIQRTEQGDSAMYLCASSSTGPGGAFFGQGTRLTVV.